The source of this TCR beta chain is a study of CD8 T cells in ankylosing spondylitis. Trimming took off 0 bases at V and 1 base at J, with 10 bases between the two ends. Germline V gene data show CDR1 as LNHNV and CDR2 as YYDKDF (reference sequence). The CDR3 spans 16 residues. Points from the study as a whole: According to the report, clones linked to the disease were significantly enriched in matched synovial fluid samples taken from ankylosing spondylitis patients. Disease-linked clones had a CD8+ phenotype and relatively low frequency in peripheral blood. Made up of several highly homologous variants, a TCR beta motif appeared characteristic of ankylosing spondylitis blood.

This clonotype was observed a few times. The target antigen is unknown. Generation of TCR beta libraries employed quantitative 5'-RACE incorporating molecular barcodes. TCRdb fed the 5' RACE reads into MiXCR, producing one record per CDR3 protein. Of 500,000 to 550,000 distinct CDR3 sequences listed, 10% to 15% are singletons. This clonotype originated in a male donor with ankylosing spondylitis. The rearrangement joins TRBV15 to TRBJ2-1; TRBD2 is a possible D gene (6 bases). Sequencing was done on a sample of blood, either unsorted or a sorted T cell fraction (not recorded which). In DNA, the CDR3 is TGTGCCACCAGCAGAGATGTAGCGGTTTCCTACAATGAGCAGTTCTTC. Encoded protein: CATSRDVAVSYNEQFF.